This TCR beta chain came from a study of human T cells and chemical hapten exposure. Study in general: Small pooled library volume differences mainly caused per-sample TCR yield variation.

General study findings and limits: Significantly more large CDR3 similarity clusters arose among expanded TCRs than among controls. Alopecia was present in the donors, so their immune response may differ from healthy people's.

Germline lookup yields CDR1 MNHEY and CDR2 SVGAGI. The ends lost 0 bases at V and 1 base at J; junction bases unmatched: 3. The CDR3 is 16 amino acids. TCRdb reprocessed the RACE reads via MiXCR and lists one record per CDR3 protein. The repertoire has approximately 85,000 distinct CDR3 sequences, approximately 10% of them found once; the top ten carry 2.5%. Described time point: patch test 2, 6 weeks after DPC sensitization. Sample treatment: therapeutic diphenylcyclopropenone sensitization with weekly scalp DPC. This clonotype has at least ten counts. Antigen unknown. The V and J genes are TRBV6-5 and TRBJ2-3; the match to TRBD1 covers 8 bases. The clonotype originates from a woman in her twenties or thirties with alopecia areata. Some clones in this sample may be carry-over from other donors' samples. This material consisted of whole blood, taken in connection with sensitization to the hapten diphenylcyclopropenone (DPC). Written as DNA, the CDR3 is TGTGCCAGCAGTTACTCGCAGGGGGCAGGCACAGATACGCAGTATTTT. It translates to CASSYSQGAGTDTQYF.